The 18 T cell receptor beta chains below come from one sample, sequenced in a study of control samples from healthy donors and cancer patients. The data were produced by immunoSEQ multiplex PCR, yet TCRdb's version contains in-frame clones alone and is incomplete. The sample table sets out some 190,000 clones. Sequencing was performed on blood. Source of these receptors: a woman in her twenties or thirties in good health.

The chain links TRBV5-1 to TRBJ1-1; tentative D call: TRBD1 (6 bases). CDR3 size: 13 residues. Germline loops: CDR1 SGHRS, CDR2 YFSETQ. Between the trimmed V and J ends, which lost 0 bases and 7 bases, there was a span of 10 bases. CDR3 sequence: CASSLDRDLEAFF. CDR3 sequence (DNA): TGCGCCAGCAGCTTGGACAGGGACCTTGAAGCTTTCTTT.

The rearrangement links TRBV5-1 to TRBJ2-3, with D perhaps given as TRBD1 or TRBD2 (5 bases each). CDR1 SGHRS and CDR2 YFSETQ come from the germline V gene. The length of the CDR3 is 20 residues. V shed 0 bases and J shed 2 bases, with 25 bases lying between them. CDR3 in amino acids: CASSLATITTGIKNTDTQYF. CDR3 nucleotide sequence: TGCGCCAGCAGCTTGGCGACTATCACAACAGGAATAAAAAACACAGATACGCAGTATTTT.

The rearrangement uses TRBV19 and TRBJ1-5; D perhaps matches TRBD1 (6 bases). V shed 1 base and J shed 4 bases, with 20 bases lying between them. The CDR3 totals 18 residues. The germline V gene has CDR1 LNHDA and CDR2 SQIVND (reference sequence). The CDR3 DNA reads TGTGCCAGTAGTATAGGGGGGCGCGGGGTAACCAGAAATCAGCCCCAGCATTTT. Its translation is CASSIGGRGVTRNQPQHF.

The chain links TRBV2 to TRBJ1-6; 7 bases are shared with TRBD1. V trimming: 10 bases; J trimming: 1 base; junction bases outside the gene matches: 19. The CDR3 loop spans 19 amino acids. Looked up from germline, CDR1 is SNHLY and CDR2 is FYNNEI. The CDR3 loop reads CATRRTGGGLGSYNSPLHF. The CDR3, as DNA: TGTGCCACCAGAAGGACAGGTGGGGGACTAGGGTCCTATAATTCACCCCTCCACTTT. Variable domain in full (rest from reference TRBV2 and TRBJ1-6): EPEVTQTPSHQVTQMGQEVILRCVPISNHLYFYWYRQILGQKVEFLVSFYNNEISEKSEIFDDQFSVERPDGSNFTLKIRSTKLEDSAMYFCATRRTGGGLGSYNSPLHFGNGTRLTVT.

The chain is built from TRBV29-1 and TRBJ2-2, with D uncertain. Trimming removed 2 bases at V and 0 bases at J, with 4 bases between. This CDR3 has 13 amino acids. Germline loops: CDR1 SQVTM, CDR2 ANQGSEA. CDR3 in DNA: TGCAGCGTTGAAACCTCGAACACCGGGGAGCTGTTTTTT. Amino acid sequence: CSVETSNTGELFF.

The chain's CDR3 is CASRLSGPFSDGYTF. CDR3 nucleotide sequence: TGTGCCAGCAGGCTTTCAGGCCCCTTCTCGGATGGCTACACCTTC. The J gene is TRBJ1-2, the V gene TRBV28; D unresolved. This CDR3 has 15 amino acids. V was shortened by 6 bases and J by 6 bases, with 20 bases between the two germline ends. CDR1 MDHEN and CDR2 SYDVKM come from the germline V gene.

The chain combines TRBV7-6 with TRBJ1-4; the D gene is possibly TRBD1 (5 bases). CDR3 length: 15 amino acids. Looked up from germline, CDR1 is SGHVS and CDR2 is FNYEAQ. The ends were cut back, 1 base at V and 2 bases at J, with 8 bases in the middle. The DNA for the CDR3 is TGTGCCAGCAGCTTAGGGTGGGGGACTAATGAAAAACTGTTTTTT. It translates to CASSLGWGTNEKLFF.

The chain employs TRBV5-1 and TRBJ1-2, with 9 nucleotides matching TRBD1. The CDR3 runs 12 residues. The J segment lost 7 bases and the V segment lost 7 bases, leaving 5 bases of the junction unmatched. Germline CDR1 reads SGHRS; CDR2 reads YFSETQ. CDR3 in amino acids: CASGTGGSGYTF. Written as DNA, the CDR3 is TGCGCCAGCGGCACAGGGGGCTCTGGCTACACCTTC. The full variable domain, its missing parts supplied by reference TRBV5-1 and TRBJ1-2, is KAGVTQTPRYLIKTRGQQVTLSCSPISGHRSVSWYQQTPGQGLQFLFEYFSETQRNKGNFPGRFSGRQFSNSRSEMNVSTLELGDSALYLCASGTGGSGYTFGSGTRLTVV.

The rearrangement uses TRBV3-1 (or the pseudogene TRBV3-2) and TRBJ2-7; unclear D gene. The germline V gene encodes CDR1 LGHDT and CDR2 YNNKEL (reference sequence). Between the trimmed V and J ends, which lost 0 bases and 0 bases, there was a span of 12 bases. This CDR3 contains 16 residues. CDR3 DNA sequence: TGTGCCAGCAGCCAAGAACCAGCCATACTCTCCTACGAGCAGTACTTC. Its protein is CASSQEPAILSYEQYF.

This chain links TRBV27 with TRBJ2-3; D might be TRBD2 (5 bases). Deletions cut 6 bases from V and 0 bases from J, with 10 bases between. The CDR3 is made up of 14 amino acids. Germline lookup yields CDR1 MNHEY and CDR2 SMNVEV (reference sequence). The CDR3 region has the DNA TGTGCCAGCAGCGGACTCCTAAGCACAGATACGCAGTATTTT. This gives the protein CASSGLLSTDTQYF.

The CDR3 is CASSLARASNTGELFF. The DNA for the CDR3 is TGTGCCAGCAGCTTAGCTCGGGCTTCCAACACCGGGGAGCTGTTTTTT. The chain is built from TRBV7-6 and TRBJ2-2; D gene uncertain. The CDR3 extends over 16 amino acids. V lost 0 bases and J lost 2, with 10 bases in between. The germline CDR1 and CDR2 sequences are SGHVS and FNYEAQ.

This chain links TRBV19 with TRBJ2-1; 9 nucleotides line up with TRBD2. Germline CDR1 and CDR2: LNHDA and SQIVND (reference sequence). J gave up 6 bases and V 1 base, and 4 bases lay outside the gene matches. The CDR3 has 15 residues. The CDR3 sequence is CASSIGTSVSNEQFF. The DNA for the CDR3 is TGTGCCAGTAGTATAGGGACTAGCGTAAGCAATGAGCAGTTCTTC. The full variable domain, its missing parts supplied by reference TRBV19 and TRBJ2-1, is DGGITQSPKYLFRKEGQNVTLSCEQNLNHDAMYWYRQDPGQGLRLIYYSQIVNDFQKGDIAEGYSVSREKKESFPLTVTSAQKNPTAFYLCASSIGTSVSNEQFFGPGTRLTVL.

The rearrangement uses TRBV6-2 or TRBV6-3 and TRBJ2-4, with D unresolved. The CDR3 runs to 12 residues. Trimming cost V 4 bases and J 2 bases, with 3 bases left between them. The germline gives CDR1 MNHEY, CDR2 SVGEGT. In nucleotides, the CDR3 is TGTGCCAGCAGTTCGACCAAAAACATTCAGTACTTC. This encodes CASSSTKNIQYF.

The gene calls are TRBV12-3 or TRBV12-4 and TRBJ2-7, with D perhaps being TRBD1 or TRBD2 (6 bases each). The CDR3 sequence is 13 residues long. V was clipped by 4 bases and J by 4 bases, with 11 bases between them. The CDR3 region is CASSYQGRYEQYF. The DNA of the CDR3 is TGTGCCAGCAGTTATCAGGGGAGGTACGAGCAGTACTTC.

The DNA for the CDR3 is TGTGCCAGCAACCCCATGGGCCAGCTCTACGAGCAGTACTTC. Amino acids: CASNPMGQLYEQYF. The chain joins TRBV5-5 to TRBJ2-7; unclear D gene. Germline CDR1 SGHKS, CDR2 YYEKEE (reference sequence). The CDR3 has 14 residues. Trimming removed 6 bases from V and 3 bases from J, with 16 bases in between. The entire variable domain, with the rest obtained from reference TRBV5-5 and TRBJ2-7, is as follows: DAGVTQSPTHLIKTRGQQVTLRCSPISGHKSVSWYQQVLGQGPQFIFQYYEKEERGRGNFPDRFSARQFPNYSSELNVNALLLGDSALYLCASNPMGQLYEQYFGPGTRLTVT.

The chain uses TRBV27 and TRBJ1-2; 12 bases map to TRBD1. CDR1 and CDR2 from the germline V gene are MNHEY and SMNVEV (reference sequence). The ends lost 5 bases at V and 4 bases at J; junction bases unmatched: 8. The CDR3 contains 16 residues. The CDR3 sequence: CASSPPGTGGLYGYTF. The DNA for the CDR3 is TGTGCCAGCAGTCCGCCAGGGACAGGGGGCCTCTATGGCTACACCTTC.

The genes are TRBV27 and TRBJ1-5, with unresolved D. Germline V gene data show CDR1 as MNHEY and CDR2 as SMNVEV (reference sequence). V was cut by 1 base and J by 0 bases, with 4 bases left in between. The CDR3 covers 14 residues. The CDR3 region is CASSLYYSNQPQHF. The CDR3 DNA is TGTGCCAGCAGTTTATACTATAGCAATCAGCCCCAGCATTTT.

The genes are TRBV19 and TRBJ1-1; 8 bases are shared with TRBD1. This CDR3 spans 14 amino acids. Germline V gene lookup returns CDR1 LNHDA and CDR2 SQIVND (reference sequence). J was trimmed by 5 bases and V by 4 bases; bases with no gene match: 6. The chain's CDR3 is CASSRTGTSTEAFF. CDR3 nucleotide sequence: TGTGCCAGTAGTAGGACAGGGACTTCGACTGAAGCTTTCTTT.